This TCR beta chain was recorded in a study of CD4 and CD8 cells across lung adenocarcinoma regions (dated by TCRdb to the late 2010s). For the wider study: Intratumor heterogeneity of the T cell receptor repertoire was examined by comparing tumor centers with tumor margins.

In this sample, this clonotype turned up once. Its antigen is currently not known. No quality values exist for individual bases; no much larger clone is one base distant. A lone read gives weak evidence. The donors were patients who had localized lung adenocarcinoma, which is a subtype of non-small cell lung cancer. The centers of localized lung adenocarcinomas were where the samples came from. For TCR repertoire analysis, CD4+ T cells taken from tumor tissue were profiled apart from CD8+ T cells. Preparation of the library involved PCR. The sequencer was a HiSeq X Ten. TCRdb reprocessed the public reads (quality trimming at Q25 with fastp, clone calling with MiXCR) and kept in-frame beta chains. CDR3 protein duplicates are merged, each entry listing the most common genes and DNA. This sample comprises 3,500 to 5,000 distinct CDR3 sequences, around half of them detected only once. The ten largest make up around a sixth of the sample.

Sequenced sample: CD4+ T cells from the center of a lung tumor. This sample's cell subset or site label indicates: tumor center region. This clonotype was obtained from a female donor with lung adenocarcinoma. The CD4 and CD8 labels of this study may be unreliable.

The DNA is TGTGCCAGCAGTCCGCCCAGGGGCGAGCAGTTCTTC. Its translation reads: CASSPPRGEQFF. The chain couples TRBV27 to TRBJ2-1; matching of 6 bases hints at TRBD1 as the D gene. Including cysteine and phenylalanine, the CDR3 has 12 amino acids. Only the CDR3 DNA stays, 36 bases, in frame from base 1. V lost 5 bases and J lost 10 bases; the stretch between them is 12 bases long. From a lookup of the germline V gene (reference sequence), CDR1 and CDR2 are MNHEY and SMNVEV.